This section outlines one TCR beta chain sequence together with its context. V lost 7 bases to trimming and J lost 2 bases; unmatched junction nucleotides: 8. Germline CDR1 is MNHGY and CDR2 is SVAAGI. This CDR3 is 16 amino acids long. The assay was immunoSEQ multiplex PCR, and TCRdb's table has in-frame clones only and misses some. The sample lists tens of thousands of clones, approximately 90% seen once, with around 2% in the top ten. This sample stems from a study of T cell changes during pregnancy in multiple sclerosis. This sequence originates from a female donor in good health, enrolled as a control in a pregnancy study. The J gene is TRBJ2-3, the V gene TRBV6-9; 11 nucleotides match TRBD2. The source material was peripheral blood, sampled in the first trimester of pregnancy. The CDR3 nucleotides are TGTGCCAGCAATAAGCTAGCGGGGGGAAACACAGATACGCAGTATTTT. Its protein product is CASNKLAGGNTDTQYF.